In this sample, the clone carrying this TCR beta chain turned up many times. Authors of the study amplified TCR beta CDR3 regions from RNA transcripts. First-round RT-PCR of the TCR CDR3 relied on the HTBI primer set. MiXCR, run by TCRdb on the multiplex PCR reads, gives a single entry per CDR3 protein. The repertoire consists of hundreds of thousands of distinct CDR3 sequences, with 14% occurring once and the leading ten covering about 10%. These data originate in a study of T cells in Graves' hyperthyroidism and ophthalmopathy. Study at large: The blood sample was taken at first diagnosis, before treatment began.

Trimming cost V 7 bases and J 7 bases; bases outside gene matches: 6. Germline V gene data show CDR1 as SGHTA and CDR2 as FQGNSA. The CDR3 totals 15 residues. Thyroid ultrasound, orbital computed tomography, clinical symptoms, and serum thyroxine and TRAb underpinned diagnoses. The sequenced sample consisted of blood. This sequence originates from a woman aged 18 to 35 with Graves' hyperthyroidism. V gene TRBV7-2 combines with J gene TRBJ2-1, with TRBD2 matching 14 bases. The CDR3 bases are TGTGCCAGCACCAAGGGACTAGCGGGAGATAATGAGCAGTTCTTC. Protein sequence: CASTKGLAGDNEQFF.